The clone carrying this T cell receptor (beta chain) was seen only a few times. The sample is drawn from a study of T cells after yellow fever vaccination. TCRdb processed the 5' RACE reads anew with MiXCR; each CDR3 protein has one entry. The sample contains nearly 300,000 distinct CDR3 sequences, 8.5% to 10% of which appear only once. V lost 11 bases, J lost 3 bases, and 12 bases lay in between. CDR3 length: 12 residues. V is TRBV6-7 and J is TRBJ2-3; tentative D call: TRBD1 (6 bases). TRBV6-7 qualifies as an ORF whose function is uncertain. The source is a man aged 18-30 years who received the YFV17D yellow fever vaccine. This specimen was CD4+ T cells sorted from PBMCs, taken 5 days after the yellow fever booster vaccination. For the CDR3, the DNA is TGTGCCTTTCACAGGGATACAGATACGCAGTATTTT. Translation gives CAFHRDTDTQYF.